The clone carrying this T cell receptor beta chain was detected only a few times. Its matching antigen is unknown. These data are taken from a study of T cells in Graves' hyperthyroidism and ophthalmopathy. Across the whole study: Any treatment followed the collection of peripheral blood at initial diagnosis. Findings of the study overall: Peripheral blood also featured most of the thyroid clonotypes expanded above 0.001.

The V gene's germline CDR1 is SGHAT and CDR2 FQNNGV. V was clipped by 6 bases and J by 5 bases, with 16 bases between them. The length of the CDR3 is 15 residues. Using RNA transcripts as the source, TCR beta CDR3 regions were amplified. With the HTBI primer set, the TCR CDR3 went through a first round of RT-PCR. TCRdb analysed the multiplex PCR reads with MiXCR anew, one entry per CDR3 protein. The sample comprises hundreds of thousands of distinct CDR3 sequences, less than 25% of which are singletons, and around a third rests with the top ten. In the ophthalmopathy cohort, Clinical Activity Score was at least 3, NOSPECS grade at least 4, and duration under 3 months. Uncontrolled infections, other autoimmune diseases, pregnancy or lactation led to exclusion of patients.

What was sequenced was blood. The clonotype was recovered from a man in his thirties or forties with Graves' ophthalmopathy. The genes are TRBV11-2 and TRBJ1-4; D may be TRBD1 (6 bases). The CDR3 protein is CASRPGAGENEKLFF. The CDR3 DNA is TGTGCCAGCAGGCCCGGGGCAGGGGAGAATGAAAAACTGTTTTTT. The whole variable domain, filled in from reference TRBV11-2 and TRBJ1-4, reads EAGVAQSPRYKIIEKRQSVAFWCNPISGHATLYWYQQILGQGPKLLIQFQNNGVVDDSQLPKDRFSAERLKGVDSTLKIQPAKLEDSAVYLCASRPGAGENEKLFFGSGTQLSVL.